These 2 T cell receptor beta chains were all obtained from the same sample, sequenced in a study of OX40 agonist ivuxolimab in advanced cancers. Clones were sequenced by immunoSEQ multiplex PCR, and TCRdb holds only the in-frame ones, with some missing. The table records tens of thousands of clones, approximately 84% of them present only once. The source material was CD4+ or CD8+ T cells sorted from blood, sampled in a trial of the OX40 agonist ivuxolimab. These receptor sequences come from an adult with an advanced solid tumor such as melanoma, head and neck, liver or kidney cancer.

The chain couples TRBV5-1 to TRBJ1-3; 10 bases are a match to TRBD1. Germline values: CDR1 SGHRS, CDR2 YFSETQ. V lost 1 base, J lost 4 bases, and 5 bases stayed unmatched. CDR3 length: 16 amino acids. The CDR3 nucleotides read TGCGCCAGCAGCTTGCTTGGACAGGGGGAAGGAAACACCATATATTTT. Protein product: CASSLLGQGEGNTIYF. Using reference TRBV5-1 and TRBJ1-3 for the parts outside the CDR3, the full variable domain is KAGVTQTPRYLIKTRGQQVTLSCSPISGHRSVSWYQQTPGQGLQFLFEYFSETQRNKGNFPGRFSGRQFSNSRSEMNVSTLELGDSALYLCASSLLGQGEGNTIYFGEGSWLTVV.

V and J are TRBV5-5 and TRBJ2-7; TRBD1 matches 7 bases. V was clipped by 0 bases and J by 3 bases; unmatched bases: 6. The germline V gene has CDR1 SGHKS and CDR2 YYEKEE (reference sequence). The CDR3 length is 15 residues. This chain's CDR3 is CASSLASGTVYEQYF. CDR3 DNA: TGTGCCAGCAGCTTGGCGAGTGGGACAGTCTACGAGCAGTACTTC.